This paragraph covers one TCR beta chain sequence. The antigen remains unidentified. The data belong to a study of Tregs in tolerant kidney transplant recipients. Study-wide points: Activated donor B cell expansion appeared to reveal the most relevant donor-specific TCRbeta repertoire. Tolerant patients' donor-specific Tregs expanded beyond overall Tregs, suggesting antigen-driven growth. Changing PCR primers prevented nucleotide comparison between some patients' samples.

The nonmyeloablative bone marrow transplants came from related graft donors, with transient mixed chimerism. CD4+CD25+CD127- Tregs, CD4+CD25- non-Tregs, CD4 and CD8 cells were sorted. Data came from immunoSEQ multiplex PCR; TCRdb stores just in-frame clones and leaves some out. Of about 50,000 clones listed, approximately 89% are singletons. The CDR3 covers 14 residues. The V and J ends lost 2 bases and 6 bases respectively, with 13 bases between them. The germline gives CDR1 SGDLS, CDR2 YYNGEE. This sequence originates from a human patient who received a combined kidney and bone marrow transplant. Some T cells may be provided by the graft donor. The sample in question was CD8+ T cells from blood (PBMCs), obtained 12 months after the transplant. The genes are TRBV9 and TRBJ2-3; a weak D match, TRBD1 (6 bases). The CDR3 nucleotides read TGTGCCAGCAGCGTTTATGGGGGCGCGGATACGCAGTATTTT. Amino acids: CASSVYGGADTQYF. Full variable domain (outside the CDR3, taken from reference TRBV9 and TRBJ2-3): DSGVTQTPKHLITATGQRVTLRCSPRSGDLSVYWYQQSLDQGLQFLIQYYNGEERAKGNILERFSAQQFPDLHSELNLSSLELGDSALYFCASSVYGGADTQYFGPGTRLTVL.